The 31 T cell receptor beta chains in this list originate from one sample, sequenced in a study of blood T cells in healthy people across ages. A second PCR, run for about 7 to 11 cycles, used a sample-barcoded 5' primer plus a J-beta primer mix. Each CDR3 protein gets one entry after TCRdb re-called the 5' RACE reads with MiXCR. This sample has fewer than 2,000,000 distinct CDR3 sequences, with 30% to 40% found just once. The sequenced material came from blood. These receptors originate from a human donor in good health.

The rearrangement uses TRBV19 and TRBJ1-5; TRBD1 agrees at 8 bases. The junction had 7 bases not matched to a gene; V was cut back by 6 bases and J by 6 bases. Per the germline V gene, CDR1 is LNHDA and CDR2 is SQIVND (reference sequence). The CDR3 has 14 residues. The CDR3, as DNA: TGTGCCAGTAGACAGGACAGGGCATCTCAGCCCCAGCATTTT. This encodes CASRQDRASQPQHF.

About this clonotype: The junction departs from the called germline gene at one end, perhaps through a read error. The chain is built from TRBV7-3 and TRBJ2-6; 7 bases map to TRBD1. This CDR3 contains 16 residues. Germline CDR1 and CDR2: SGHTA and FQGTGA. This CDR3 reads CANSPGQHSGANVLTF. In nucleotides, the CDR3 is TGTGCCAACAGCCCGGGACAGCATTCTGGGGCCAACGTCCTGACTTTC.

In this sample, this clonotype turned up a few times. The chain employs TRBV20-1 and TRBJ2-4, with D possibly matching TRBD2 (6 bases). The V end was cut by 1 base, the J end by 0 bases, with 13 bases between. The germline V gene encodes CDR1 DFQATT and CDR2 SNEGSKA (reference sequence). CDR3 length: 16 amino acids. CDR3 in DNA: TGCAGTGCTAGAGTGTGGAGGGGTCTAGCCAAAAACATTCAGTACTTC. Translating gives CSARVWRGLAKNIQYF.

This clonotype was seen repeatedly, ten times or more. The chain employs TRBV29-1 and TRBJ2-4, with 10 bases lining up with TRBD1. Germline CDR1 is SQVTM and CDR2 is ANQGSEA. Unmatched junction bases numbered 5, after V lost 4 bases and J lost 8 bases. The length of the CDR3 is 13 residues. In DNA, the CDR3 is TGCAGCGTTGGCCCAGGGACAGGGGACATTCAGTACTTC. Translated, it gives CSVGPGTGDIQYF.

The V and J genes are TRBV7-9 and TRBJ2-6, with D uncertain. The germline V and J ends were trimmed by 5 bases and 4 bases, with 15 bases remaining between them. The CDR3 covers 16 residues. CDR1 SEHNR and CDR2 FQNEAQ come from the germline V gene (reference sequence). CDR3 sequence (DNA): TGTGCCAGCAGCCGTGGTGGCCTCTCCGGGGCCAACGTCCTGACTTTC. Protein: CASSRGGLSGANVLTF.

The chain couples TRBV5-6 to TRBJ1-6; D possibly corresponds to TRBD1 (5 bases). Germline values: CDR1 SGHDT, CDR2 YYEEEE. Trimming took 0 bases from V and 10 from J, leaving 20 bases between them. The CDR3 consists of 17 residues. CDR3 amino acids: CASSLGVRRQGESPLHF. In DNA form, the CDR3 reads TGTGCCAGCAGCTTGGGAGTCCGGCGGCAGGGAGAATCACCCCTCCACTTT.

The chain is built from TRBV3-1 and TRBJ2-4; D remains unclear. The J call is doubtful: the DNA matches TRBJ2-5 better. CDR1 and CDR2 (germline): LGHDT, YNNKEL (reference sequence). The CDR3 runs 15 residues. The CDR3 loop is CASSHSGESGETQYF. CDR3 DNA sequence: TGTGCCAGCAGCCACAGTGGGGAATCTGGTGAGACCCAGTACTTC.

The chain uses TRBV10-2 and TRBJ2-5; D unresolved. CDR1 is WSHSY and CDR2 is SAAADI in the germline V gene. V lost 3 bases and J 5 bases, leaving 13 bases between the germline ends. The CDR3 spans 14 residues. In DNA form, the CDR3 reads TGCGCCAGCAGTGAAGGTAGTTTGAGGGAGACCCAGTACTTC. Its translation: CASSEGSLRETQYF.

This clonotype was counted only a few times. The chain joins TRBV4-1 to TRBJ2-1; 10 bases fit TRBD2. Unmatched junction bases numbered 9, after V lost 4 bases and J lost 9 bases. The CDR3 totals 15 residues. Germline-derived CDR1 and CDR2 are MGHRA and YSYEKL. CDR3 DNA sequence: TGCGCCAGCAGCCGAGCAGCGGGGGGGTGGTTTGAGCAGTTCTTC. This gives the protein CASSRAAGGWFEQFF.

To note about this clonotype: Germline is not matched at one junction end, which may reflect a read error. The V gene is TRBV20-1, the J gene TRBJ2-5, with D maybe TRBD1 (5 bases). The germline V gene encodes CDR1 DFQATT and CDR2 SNEGSKA (reference sequence). The CDR3 sequence is 16 residues long. CDR3 DNA: TGCAGTGCTGGAGAGCAGGGCTTGGGGCGAGCTAATGAGCAGTACTTC. Translating it yields CSAGEQGLGRANEQYF.

This clonotype was detected a few times. This chain joins TRBV29-1 and TRBJ1-2; TRBD1 is a possible D gene (5 bases). Trimming left V 1 base short and J 2 bases short, with 5 bases between. Looked up from germline, CDR1 is SQVTM and CDR2 is ANQGSEA. CDR3 length equals 12 residues. CDR3 coding DNA: TGCAGCGTTGAAGCAGGGAACTATGGCTACACCTTC. Translating it yields CSVEAGNYGYTF.

This clonotype was counted once. The rearrangement links TRBV7-2 to TRBJ2-1; D is unresolved. The V gene lost 1 base and the J gene lost 0 bases, with 7 bases spanning the gap. Germline loops: CDR1 SGHTA, CDR2 FQGNSA. The CDR3 length is 15 residues. CDR3 DNA: TGTACCAGCAGCTTAGGCGCCCCCTCCTACAATGAGCAGTTCTTC. This encodes CTSSLGAPSYNEQFF.

The CDR3 reads CASSLGGTAFGYEQYF. CDR3 bases: TGTGCCAGCAGCTTAGGAGGGACAGCTTTTGGTTACGAGCAGTACTTC. The V call is TRBV7-2, the J call TRBJ2-5; 7 bases are shared with TRBD1. The J call may be faulty, since TRBJ2-7 better matches the DNA end. The CDR3 runs 16 residues. Germline CDR1 reads SGHTA; CDR2 reads FQGNSA.

The chain uses TRBV4-3 and TRBJ2-5; 14 positions agree with TRBD2. Per the germline V gene, CDR1 is LGHNA and CDR2 is YSLEER. Trimming removed 0 bases from V and 2 bases from J; junction bases left unmatched: 8. The CDR3 spans 19 residues. The CDR3 bases are TGCGCCAGCAGCCAAGAGGCGACTAGCGGGGGGGACCCTCAAGAGACCCAGTACTTC. Translation gives CASSQEATSGGDPQETQYF.

The rearrangement joins TRBV11-2 to TRBJ2-1; D might be TRBD2 (6 bases). The CDR3 loop spans 18 amino acids. V lost 4 bases and J 2 bases, leaving 21 bases between the germline ends. Germline V CDR1 and CDR2: SGHAT, FQNNGV. The CDR3 nucleotides read TGTGCCAGCAGCTCCATTCGGACTATCACCTGTCCCTACAATGAGCAGTTCTTC. Translating it yields CASSSIRTITCPYNEQFF.

For this clonotype: The junction does not match germline at one end; this may be a read error. The chain couples TRBV12-3 or TRBV12-4 to TRBJ2-3, with D possibly matching TRBD1 (6 bases). CDR3 length: 19 residues. This CDR3 reads CASSSSIWGPRPSTDAQYF. The CDR3, as DNA: TGTGCCAGCAGTTCATCTATATGGGGGCCCCGCCCCAGCACAGATGCGCAGTATTTT.

This clonotype was recorded a few times. The chain has TRBV5-6 and TRBJ2-5; 8 bases map to TRBD1. The CDR3 runs to 15 residues. V lost 0 bases to trimming and J lost 5 bases; unmatched junction nucleotides: 6. Germline assignment: CDR1 SGHDT and CDR2 YYEEEE. The CDR3 sequence: CASSLGQGLMETQYF. CDR3 nucleotides: TGTGCCAGCAGCTTGGGACAGGGGCTTATGGAGACCCAGTACTTC.

This chain joins TRBV4-2 and TRBJ2-3; TRBD1 matches at 9 bases. The germline gives CDR1 LGHNA, CDR2 YNFKEQ. V was clipped by 0 bases and J by 5 bases; unmatched bases: 3. The CDR3 runs to 15 residues. CDR3 nucleotides: TGTGCCAGCAGCCAAGAGGGACAGGGAGGAGATACGCAGTATTTT. It is translated as CASSQEGQGGDTQYF.

The chain employs TRBV9 and TRBJ2-3; 8 bases are shared with TRBD2. The junction had 7 bases not matched to a gene; V was cut back by 1 base and J by 6 bases. CDR1 and CDR2 (germline): SGDLS, YYNGEE. CDR3 length equals 15 residues. The CDR3, as DNA: TGTGCCAGCAGCGTATCAGCGGGGGTAGCGGATACGCAGTATTTT. It yields the protein CASSVSAGVADTQYF.

This chain uses TRBV12-3 or TRBV12-4 with TRBJ2-7; TRBD1 or TRBD2 may be the D gene (7 bases each). This CDR3 has 15 residues. V gave up 3 bases and J gave up 4 bases, with 16 bases separating them. The chain's CDR3 is CASSLGSGGDYEQYF. Written as DNA, the CDR3 is TGTGCCAGCAGTTTGGGCTCAGGGGGGGATTACGAGCAGTACTTC.

This clonotype has a handful of counts. The genes are TRBV5-1 and TRBJ1-3; 8 bases line up with TRBD1. The CDR3 extends over 16 amino acids. Germline CDR1 and CDR2: SGHRS and YFSETQ. The V segment lost 4 bases and the J segment 0 bases; nucleotides outside the gene matches: 6. CDR3 coding DNA: TGCGCCAGCAGCCCTCGGACAGGGAACTCTGGAAACACCATATATTTT. This gives the protein CASSPRTGNSGNTIYF.

This clonotype has a handful of counts. The chain recombines TRBV29-1 with TRBJ2-7, with TRBD1 identical over 10 bases. V lost 1 base, J lost 6 bases, and 12 bases stayed unmatched. CDR1 is SQVTM, CDR2 ANQGSEA, per germline. The CDR3 spans 16 residues. The CDR3 nucleotides are TGCAGCGTTGAAGGCCGGGACAGGGGACCCAGGGTCGAGCAGTACTTC. This sequence encodes CSVEGRDRGPRVEQYF.

The J gene is TRBJ1-3, the V gene TRBV20-1, with D perhaps TRBD1 (6 bases). The CDR3 contains 13 residues. Germline CDR1 DFQATT, CDR2 SNEGSKA (reference sequence). Trimming took off 8 bases at V and 0 bases at J, with 11 bases between the two ends. The CDR3: CSSTGISGNTIYF. As DNA, the CDR3 is TGCAGTTCCACAGGGATCTCTGGAAACACCATATATTTT.

The V and J genes are TRBV7-2 and TRBJ2-7, with D tentatively TRBD2 (5 bases). CDR1 SGHTA and CDR2 FQGNSA come from the germline V gene. There are 15 residues in the CDR3. V was pared by 1 base and J by 2 bases, with 12 bases between. The DNA for the CDR3 is TGTGCCAGCAGCTTAGGGCCGGAGCGGCCCTACGAGCAGTACTTC. This codes for CASSLGPERPYEQYF.

This clonotype was seen more than once but under ten times. The chain joins TRBV4-1 to TRBJ2-1; 9 bases fit TRBD2. V was pared by 0 bases and J by 3 bases, with 3 bases of the junction left unmatched. Germline loops: CDR1 MGHRA, CDR2 YSYEKL. This CDR3 spans 16 amino acids. DNA of the CDR3: TGCGCCAGCAGCCAAGACCTAGCGGGGTTCTACAATGAGCAGTTCTTC. Translating gives CASSQDLAGFYNEQFF.

This clonotype has a single count. The CDR3 region is CASSLGRARGLGDTQYF. CDR3 nucleotides: TGTGCCAGCAGTTTAGGTCGAGCCCGGGGGCTAGGAGATACGCAGTATTTT. This chain joins TRBV12-3 or TRBV12-4 and TRBJ2-3, with D possibly called TRBD1 or TRBD2 (6 bases each). The CDR3 covers 17 residues. The V gene lost 1 base and the J gene lost 5 bases, with 19 bases spanning the gap.

This chain joins TRBV7-2 and TRBJ2-7, with D possibly being TRBD1 (6 bases). Germline CDR1 and CDR2: SGHTA and FQGNSA. The CDR3 is made up of 15 amino acids. V was trimmed by 6 bases and J by 1 base, leaving 16 bases between them. The CDR3 DNA is TGTGCCAGCAGACAGGGAAGTGGAATTTCCTACGAGCAGTACTTC. The encoded protein is CASRQGSGISYEQYF.

The rearrangement joins TRBV7-3 to TRBJ2-1; 9 bases fit TRBD2. Germline CDR1 reads SGHTA; CDR2 reads FQGTGA. V lost 5 bases, J lost 8 bases, and 7 bases stayed unmatched. This CDR3 region has 14 residues. CDR3 region: CASSQGLASDEQFF. DNA of the CDR3: TGTGCCAGCAGCCAGGGACTAGCTTCCGATGAGCAGTTCTTC.

The chain's CDR3 is CASRRPTDLANTEAFF. In DNA, the CDR3 is TGCGCCAGCAGACGGCCGACAGATCTTGCTAACACTGAAGCTTTCTTT. This sequence joins TRBV5-1 and TRBJ1-1, with a tentative D call TRBD1 (5 bases). V was trimmed by 5 bases and J by 2 bases, leaving 19 bases between them. The CDR3 totals 16 residues. CDR1 is SGHRS, CDR2 YFSETQ, per germline.

About this clonotype itself: Its ends do not fully match the called genes, so a read error is possible. The chain combines TRBV3-1 with TRBJ2-1, with 8 bases fitting TRBD2. The CDR3 is 17 residues long. Germline V gene data show CDR1 as LGHDT and CDR2 as YNNKEL (reference sequence). CDR3 sequence reads: CAGSQLNGRGGNNEQFF. DNA for the CDR3: TGTGCCGGCAGCCAACTTAACGGGAGGGGCGGAAACAATGAGCAGTTCTTC.

This clonotype was recorded once. The CDR3 DNA is TGTGCCTGGAGTTCAGGGAATTATAATTCACCCCTCCACTTT. Translating gives CAWSSGNYNSPLHF. V usage is TRBV30 and J usage is TRBJ1-6, with D maybe TRBD1 (5 bases). The CDR3 has 14 amino acids. CDR1 is GTSNPN, CDR2 SVGIG, per germline (reference sequence). Trimming pared 2 bases from V and 4 bases from J, leaving 9 bases between.